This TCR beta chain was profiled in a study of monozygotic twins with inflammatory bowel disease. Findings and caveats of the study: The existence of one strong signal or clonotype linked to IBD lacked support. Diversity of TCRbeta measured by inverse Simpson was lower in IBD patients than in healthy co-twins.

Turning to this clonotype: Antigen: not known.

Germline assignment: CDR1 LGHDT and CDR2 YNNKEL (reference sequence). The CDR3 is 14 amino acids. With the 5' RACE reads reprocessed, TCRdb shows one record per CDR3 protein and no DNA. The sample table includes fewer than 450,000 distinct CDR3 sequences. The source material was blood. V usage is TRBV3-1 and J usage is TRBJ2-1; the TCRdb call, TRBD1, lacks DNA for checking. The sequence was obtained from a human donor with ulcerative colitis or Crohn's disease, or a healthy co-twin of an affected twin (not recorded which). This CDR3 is CASSRGHPGNEQFF.